One and the same sample provided the 25 T cell receptor beta chains below, sequenced in a study of shared clonotypes between healthy human individuals. Naive CD8 cells lacked CD45RO, underwent positive selection for CCR7 and left out terminally differentiated effector memory CD45RA+ cells. Sequencing used immunoSEQ multiplex PCR; TCRdb keeps in-frame clones, though not all of them. The table has around 2,000,000 clones, about 95% seen once. The sequenced material came from naive CD8+ T cells sorted from blood. These receptors originate from a young man in good health.

The CDR3 sequence is CASSSRDQGTGELFF. The CDR3 DNA reads TGTGCCAGCAGCTCTAGAGACCAGGGAACCGGGGAGCTGTTTTTT. J is TRBJ2-2 and V is TRBV11-3, with D perhaps matching TRBD1 (5 bases). From germline, CDR1 is SGHNT and CDR2 YENEEA. The CDR3 contains 15 residues. The V end was cut by 4 bases, the J end by 5 bases, with 14 bases between.

This chain connects TRBV19 to TRBJ1-3; D not certain. Trimming removed 8 bases at V and 1 base at J, with 12 bases between. Germline lookup yields CDR1 LNHDA and CDR2 SQIVND (reference sequence). The length of the CDR3 is 14 residues. DNA of the CDR3: TGTGCCAGTGGCGCATACCCATCTGGAAACACCATATATTTT. Translated, it gives CASGAYPSGNTIYF.

This chain connects TRBV10-3 to TRBJ2-3, with D unclear. The V and J ends lost 3 bases and 6 bases respectively, with 4 bases between them. This CDR3 comprises 11 residues. Germline CDR1 is ENHRY and CDR2 is SYGVKD. The CDR3 DNA follows: TGTGCCATCAGTGACGCTGATACGCAGTATTTT. Translating it yields CAISDADTQYF.

This clone was counted a single time. This sample also contains other DNA sequences that code for the same CDR3. The V call is TRBV2, the J call TRBJ2-7; 13 nucleotides align to TRBD2. The CDR3 runs 15 residues. Germline CDR1 SNHLY, CDR2 FYNNEI. J gave up 3 bases and V 1 base, and 0 bases lay outside the gene matches. CDR3 DNA: TGTGCCAGCAGTGAAGGGACTAGCGGGAGCTACGAGCAGTACTTC. Amino acids: CASSEGTSGSYEQYF.

The genes are TRBV27 and TRBJ1-2, with TRBD1 matching 7 bases. CDR1 and CDR2 (germline): MNHEY, SMNVEV (reference sequence). This CDR3 region has 14 residues. V was clipped by 5 bases and J by 4 bases; unmatched bases: 7. The CDR3 protein is CASSPRQGTYGYTF. As DNA, the CDR3 is TGTGCCAGCAGTCCCAGACAGGGTACCTATGGCTACACCTTC.

This clone showed up just once. The chain employs TRBV4-1 and TRBJ2-3, with 10 positions matching TRBD2. V dropped 2 bases and J dropped 6; count of bases not matched to a gene: 2. From germline, CDR1 is MGHRA and CDR2 YSYEKL. This CDR3 comprises 14 residues. CDR3 region: CASSQLAGVDTQYF. The CDR3, as DNA: TGCGCCAGCAGCCAACTAGCGGGAGTTGATACGCAGTATTTT.

V gene TRBV9 combines with J gene TRBJ1-2; 7 nucleotides align to TRBD1. The CDR3 covers 14 residues. Germline trimming cut 3 bases from V and 3 bases from J; bases unmatched to any gene: 5. CDR1 is SGDLS, CDR2 YYNGEE, per germline. The CDR3 coding sequence is TGTGCCAGCAGCGATACAGGGGATTACTATGGCTACACCTTC. As protein: CASSDTGDYYGYTF.

The chain's CDR3 is CASRPPLTDTQYF. The CDR3 DNA is TGTGCCAGCAGACCACCTCTCACAGATACGCAGTATTTT. The V and J genes are TRBV9 and TRBJ2-3; D is uncertain. Germline values: CDR1 SGDLS, CDR2 YYNGEE. Trimming removed 5 bases from V and 2 bases from J, with 9 bases in between. CDR3 length: 13 amino acids. Using reference TRBV9 and TRBJ2-3 for the parts outside the CDR3, the full variable domain is DSGVTQTPKHLITATGQRVTLRCSPRSGDLSVYWYQQSLDQGLQFLIQYYNGEERAKGNILERFSAQQFPDLHSELNLSSLELGDSALYFCASRPPLTDTQYFGPGTRLTVL.

The V gene is TRBV6-1, the J gene TRBJ1-5; maybe TRBD1 (5 bases). Germline lookup yields CDR1 MNHNS and CDR2 SASEGT. The CDR3 sequence is 15 residues long. Trimming removed 1 base at V and 8 bases at J, with 15 bases between. CDR3 sequence: CASSEETVWGEPQHF. CDR3 bases: TGTGCCAGCAGTGAAGAGACAGTTTGGGGCGAGCCCCAGCATTTT.

The V gene is TRBV19, the J gene TRBJ2-5; D is unresolved. V lost 5 bases, J lost 0 bases, and 7 bases lay in between. The CDR3 covers 13 residues. Germline assignment: CDR1 LNHDA and CDR2 SQIVND (reference sequence). The CDR3 coding sequence is TGTGCCAGTAGTGGGCAGGACCAAGAGACCCAGTACTTC. Its protein is CASSGQDQETQYF.

Regarding this clone: Other nucleotide sequences from this sample produce the same CDR3. This sequence joins TRBV27 and TRBJ2-2, with a possible D match to TRBD2 (5 bases). Trimming left V 6 bases short and J 2 bases short, with 10 bases between. The germline CDR1 and CDR2 sequences are MNHEY and SMNVEV (reference sequence). CDR3 length equals 14 residues. The CDR3 bases are TGTGCCAGCAGCGCGGGCCTTAACACCGGGGAGCTGTTTTTT. The encoded protein is CASSAGLNTGELFF.

V gene TRBV27 combines with J gene TRBJ2-3; D uncertain. The CDR3 is 17 amino acids. V was shortened by 3 bases and J by 1 base, with 17 bases between the two germline ends. The germline CDR1 and CDR2 sequences are MNHEY and SMNVEV (reference sequence). The CDR3 nucleotides are TGTGCCAGCAGTTTTAGCCGCGCCAGTCTAGGCACAGATACGCAGTATTTT. This sequence encodes CASSFSRASLGTDTQYF.

This clone was seen just once. The CDR3 protein is CASSVVGAASSYEQYF. Written as DNA, the CDR3 is TGTGCCAGCAGCGTAGTGGGGGCAGCTAGCTCCTACGAGCAGTACTTC. The V and J genes are TRBV28 and TRBJ2-7; D is possibly TRBD1 (6 bases). The CDR3 extends over 16 amino acids. CDR1 is MDHEN, CDR2 SYDVKM, per germline. Deletions cut 6 bases from V and 0 bases from J, with 18 bases between.

Notes on this clone: The same CDR3 arises from other DNA sequences in this sample as well. The J gene is TRBJ1-2, the V gene TRBV6-1, with 9 bases identical to TRBD1. The junction had 4 bases not matched to a gene; V was cut back by 3 bases and J by 8 bases. There are 13 residues in the CDR3. Per germline, CDR1 MNHNS and CDR2 SASEGT. CDR3 protein: CASSEGQGYGYTF. The CDR3 coding sequence is TGTGCCAGCAGTGAGGGACAGGGATACGGCTACACCTTC.

This clone was observed a single time. This chain links TRBV7-8 with TRBJ1-4, with D perhaps TRBD1 (5 bases). The ends were cut back, 5 bases at V and 3 bases at J, with 13 bases in the middle. This CDR3 contains 15 residues. CDR1 and CDR2 (germline): SGHVS, FQNEAQ. The CDR3 spells CASSPGTWANEKLFF. The DNA for the CDR3 is TGTGCCAGCAGCCCAGGGACCTGGGCTAATGAAAAACTGTTTTTT.

The V and J genes are TRBV10-1 and TRBJ2-3, with D hard to call. The CDR3 sequence is 13 residues long. The V end lost 3 bases, the J end lost 6 bases, and 10 bases lay between the germline ends. Germline V CDR1 and CDR2: WNHNN, SYGVQD (reference sequence). DNA of the CDR3: TGCGCCAGCAGTGATTACCTAGGGGATACGCAGTATTTT. This sequence encodes CASSDYLGDTQYF.

J is TRBJ1-2 and V is TRBV11-2; D is possibly TRBD1 (5 bases). The CDR3 runs to 15 residues. The germline V gene has CDR1 SGHAT and CDR2 FQNNGV. The V gene lost 0 bases and the J gene lost 2 bases, with 10 bases spanning the gap. The CDR3 DNA is TGTGCCAGCAGCTTAGATTGGCAGGGCAACTATGGCTACACCTTC. The encoded protein is CASSLDWQGNYGYTF.

The chain employs TRBV7-9 and TRBJ2-7; 7 nucleotides align to TRBD1. The CDR3 runs to 17 residues. Germline CDR1 and CDR2: SEHNR and FQNEAQ (reference sequence). Losses at the gene ends were 5 bases for V and 7 bases for J; bases not matched to a gene: 20. In DNA form, the CDR3 reads TGTGCCAGCAGCCCCCAAGGGGGCGAGACTATTATGGGGGAGCAGTACTTC. This translates into CASSPQGGETIMGEQYF. Supplemented by reference TRBV7-9 and TRBJ2-7, the full variable domain reads DTGVSQNPRHKITKRGQNVTFRCDPISEHNRLYWYRQTLGQGPEFLTYFQNEAQLEKSRLLSDRFSAERPKGSFSTLEIQRTEQGDSAMYLCASSPQGGETIMGEQYFGPGTRLTVT.

The chain employs TRBV27 and TRBJ1-6, with TRBD1 matching over 7 bases. Germline V gene sequence: CDR1 MNHEY, CDR2 SMNVEV (reference sequence). V shed 5 bases, J shed 8 bases, and the junction held 6 bases outside the gene matches. The CDR3 extends over 14 amino acids. CDR3: CASSPWTGDSPLHF. In DNA, the CDR3 is TGTGCCAGCAGTCCATGGACAGGCGATTCACCCCTCCACTTT.

The chain couples TRBV2 to TRBJ2-3, with 10 positions matching TRBD2. CDR3 length: 14 amino acids. Germline V lookup: CDR1 SNHLY, CDR2 FYNNEI. Germline trimming cut 6 bases from V and 5 bases from J; bases unmatched to any gene: 5. Here the CDR3 DNA reads TGTGCCAGCAGCTTAGCGGGGGGAAGAGATACGCAGTATTTT. Its translation: CASSLAGGRDTQYF. Using reference TRBV2 and TRBJ2-3 for the parts outside the CDR3, the full variable domain is EPEVTQTPSHQVTQMGQEVILRCVPISNHLYFYWYRQILGQKVEFLVSFYNNEISEKSEIFDDQFSVERPDGSNFTLKIRSTKLEDSAMYFCASSLAGGRDTQYFGPGTRLTVL.

The V and J genes are TRBV4-1 and TRBJ1-1, with TRBD1 matching over 9 bases. This CDR3 is built from 18 residues. The V segment lost 3 bases and the J segment 4 bases; nucleotides outside the gene matches: 15. Germline V gene sequence: CDR1 MGHRA, CDR2 YSYEKL. For the CDR3, the DNA is TGCGCCAGCAGCCAGGAAACCGGGACAGGGTTTTATAGCACTGAAGCTTTCTTT. This codes for CASSQETGTGFYSTEAFF.

The chain's CDR3 is CASSYEGNQPQHF. The CDR3 nucleotides read TGTGCCAGCAGTTACGAGGGGAATCAGCCCCAGCATTTT. The J gene is TRBJ1-5, the V gene TRBV6-5, with D tentatively TRBD1 (5 bases). Trimming took off 2 bases at V and 4 bases at J, with 6 bases between the two ends. CDR1 is MNHEY, CDR2 SVGAGI, per germline. This CDR3 comprises 13 residues.

The chain uses TRBV7-3 and TRBJ2-3, with a tentative D call TRBD2 (5 bases). The CDR3 length is 13 residues. CDR1 is SGHTA, CDR2 FQGTGA, per germline. V was cut by 4 bases and J by 3 bases, with 8 bases left in between. This CDR3 reads CASSSGGTDTQYF. The CDR3 nucleotides read TGTGCCAGCAGCTCGGGCGGGACAGATACGCAGTATTTT.

This rearrangement joins TRBV5-4 to TRBJ1-2; unclear D gene. This CDR3 spans 15 amino acids. V was trimmed by 0 bases and J by 4 bases, leaving 13 bases between them. The germline V gene has CDR1 SGHNT and CDR2 YYREEE (reference sequence). Here the CDR3 DNA reads TGTGCCAGCAGCTTGGATCCCAAGCCCGGCTATGGCTACACCTTC. This encodes CASSLDPKPGYGYTF.

The chain couples TRBV28 to TRBJ2-5, with D tentatively TRBD2 (6 bases). The CDR3 extends over 15 amino acids. Germline V lookup: CDR1 MDHEN, CDR2 SYDVKM. With 6 bases removed from V and 2 bases from J, the gap between germline ends came to 16 bases. The CDR3: CASSYLGLQQETQYF. DNA of the CDR3: TGTGCCAGCAGCTACCTGGGACTCCAGCAAGAGACCCAGTACTTC.